The clone carrying this TCR beta chain came up a few times. This specimen belongs to a study of T cell clones after liver transplantation. Repertoires were generated with immunoSEQ multiplex PCR, while TCRdb's copy carries only in-frame clones and drops some. The data hold about 75,000 clones, with around 84% observed a single time. The CDR3 totals 14 residues. CDR1 is SNHLY and CDR2 is FYNNEI in the germline V gene. Trimming cost V 9 bases and J 0 bases, with 13 bases left between them. The TCR originated in a human patient who received a liver transplant. Part of the T cell pool may stem from the graft donor. The V call is TRBV2, the J call TRBJ2-3; D is unclear. The sequencing used CD4+ T cells from blood, collected around 50 months after liver transplant. CDR3 sequence (DNA): TGTGCCAGGGGTGGTAAGATGAGCACAGATACGCAGTATTTT. Protein: CARGGKMSTDTQYF.